This is a list of T cell receptor beta chains from one sample in a study of T cells in Graves' hyperthyroidism and ophthalmopathy. Each CDR3 protein gets one entry after TCRdb re-called the multiplex PCR reads with MiXCR. The sample yields 700,000 to 850,000 distinct CDR3 sequences, approximately 36% seen once. Source material: blood. Source of these receptors: a woman aged 40 to 55 with Graves' hyperthyroidism. The CDR3 runs from the conserved cysteine through the conserved F or W. The D gene is left open where the match is weak. Only some rows state a clone size, as once, few, many or a class for expanded clones.

V	size	J	D	DNA	CDR3
TRBV29-1	.	TRBJ1-2	TRBD1	TGCAGTCCCGACAGGGCATATGGCTACACCTTC	CSPDRAYGYTF
TRBV6-2/TRBV6-3	.	TRBJ2-1	.	TGTGCCAGCAGTTACGGGGGTAGGTCCTACAATGAGCAGTTCTTC	CASSYGGRSYNEQFF
TRBV20-1	few	TRBJ1-1	.	TGCAGTGCCCCCCGGGGGGCACCTGGGTCTTTCTTT	CSAPRGAPGSFF
TRBV27	.	TRBJ1-5	.	TGTGCCAGCAGGGGGGCTCGGGGGCCCCAGCATTTT	CASRGARGPQHF
TRBV20-1	.	TRBJ2-7	.	TGCAGTGCTAGAAGTGGACGGTTAAGCTCCTACGAGCAGTACTTC	CSARSGRLSSYEQYF
TRBV2	many	TRBJ1-2	TRBD1	TGTGCCAGCAGGAACCGGGACAGGGGAATCCTTAACTATGGCTACACCTTC	CASRNRDRGILNYGYTF
TRBV11-2	few	TRBJ2-5	.	TGTGCCAGCAGTTTTTCGGGGGCGCCCCAAGAGACCCAGTACTTC	CASSFSGAPQETQYF
TRBV11-2	many	TRBJ1-2	.	TGTGCCAGCAGCTTCCTGACTAACTATGGCTACACCTTC	CASSFLTNYGYTF
TRBV24-1	many	TRBJ2-2	TRBD2	TGTGCCACCAGTGATGATAGCGGGAGAGGGACCGGGGAGCTGTTTTTT	CATSDDSGRGTGELFF
TRBV20-1	.	TRBJ1-1	.	TGCAGTGCCGAGGGCCTTAGCGCTGAAGCTTTCTTT	CSAEGLSAEAFF
TRBV19	many	TRBJ1-5	.	TGTGCCAGTGGACACCCTCTTTGGCCCCAGCATTTT	CASGHPLWPQHF
TRBV9	.	TRBJ2-2	.	TGTGCCAGCAGCGTACTGGACGGCAAGGGCGGGGAGCTGTTTTTT	CASSVLDGKGGELFF
TRBV24-1	.	TRBJ2-3	TRBD2	TGTGCCACCAGTGGAAGGACTAGCGGATACACAGATACGCAGTATTTT	CATSGRTSGYTDTQYF
TRBV20-1	.	TRBJ1-4	.	TGCAGTGCCCCGAATTTCGGGGGAGTAGGTGAAAAACTGTTTTTT	CSAPNFGGVGEKLFF
TRBV29-1	.	TRBJ2-7	.	TGCAGCGTTGGACAAACAGTTTCCTACGAGCAGTACTTC	CSVGQTVSYEQYF
TRBV7-9	few	TRBJ2-2	.	TGTGCCAGCAGCTTTGACAGGCACACCGGGGAGCTGTTTTTT	CASSFDRHTGELFF
TRBV7-3	many	TRBJ2-2	TRBD2	TGTGCCAGCAGCTTGAGCGGGAGCGCGAACACCGGGGAGCTGTTTTTT	CASSLSGSANTGELFF
TRBV10-3	many	TRBJ2-3	.	TGTGCCATCAGTGATAGTTCGGGGTCAGCAGATACGCAGTATTTT	CAISDSSGSADTQYF
TRBV19	many	TRBJ1-3	.	TGTGCCAGTAGTATGATGTTCTCGGGACAACGCTCTGGAAACACCATATATTTT	CASSMMFSGQRSGNTIYF
TRBV29-1	many	TRBJ2-5	TRBD1	TGCAGCGTCGCCCGGACAGGGGGCGGAGAGACCCAGTACTTC	CSVARTGGGETQYF
TRBV14	many	TRBJ2-6	.	TGTGCCAGCAGCCCGGGCAGTCTCTCTGGGGCCAACGTCCTGACTTTC	CASSPGSLSGANVLTF
TRBV6-5	many	TRBJ2-7	TRBD1	TGTGCCAGCACCCAACAGGGGAGGCAGTACTTC	CASTQQGRQYF
TRBV15	few	TRBJ2-2	.	TGTGCCACCAGCAGAAACACCGGGGAGCTGTTTTTT	CATSRNTGELFF
TRBV2	.	TRBJ1-1	TRBD1	TGTGCCAGCAGTGGCTTGGAGGGGGCTAACACTGAAGCTTTCTTT	CASSGLEGANTEAFF
TRBV7-9	many	TRBJ2-7	.	TGTGCCAGCAGCTCTGGGGTCGAGCAGTACTTC	CASSSGVEQYF
TRBV6-6	few	TRBJ1-1	.	TGTGCCAGCAGTTACGGGTCGGCTGCGTACACTGAAGCTTTCTTT	CASSYGSAAYTEAFF
TRBV7-2	many	TRBJ2-5	TRBD2	TGTGCCAGCAGCACTACTAGCGGGACCCCTCGAGAGACCCAGTACTTC	CASSTTSGTPRETQYF
TRBV5-1	.	TRBJ2-5	.	TGCGCCAGCAGCCCGGGGCCTGGGGCGAAGACCCAGTACTTC	CASSPGPGAKTQYF
TRBV5-4	many	TRBJ2-2	.	TGTGCCAGCAGCTTGTCCTTTTCCGGGGAGCTGTTTTTT	CASSLSFSGELFF
TRBV7-8	many	TRBJ2-6	.	TGTGCCAGCAGCGAACTGGCCAGGCGGAGCTCTGGGGCCAACGTCCTGACTTTC	CASSELARRSSGANVLTF
TRBV7-2	.	TRBJ2-3	TRBD1	TGTGCCAGCAGCACGACCGGACAGGGAAGGAAGTATTTT	CASSTTGQGRKYF
TRBV10-3	many	TRBJ1-3	.	TGTGCCATTATTACACGCTCTGGAAACACCATATATTTT	CAIITRSGNTIYF